The present entry profiles one T cell receptor beta chain with its context. What it recognizes is unknown. This specimen belongs to a study of a mutant IDH1 vaccine in newly diagnosed glioma. For the study at large: Prior therapy was radiotherapy, temozolomide, or both; most received both.

Between the trimmed V and J ends, which lost 0 bases and 12 bases, there was a span of 12 bases. CDR3 size: 12 residues. Looked up from germline, CDR1 is SGHDT and CDR2 is YYEEEE. The method was immunoSEQ multiplex PCR; TCRdb's version includes in-frame clones alone and lacks a portion of them. The sample contains approximately 66,000 clones, around 80% of which appear only once. Time point: week 35, safety follow-up. One vaccine dose held 300 ug of mutant IDH1 20-mer peptide and came with topical imiquimod. The chain couples TRBV5-6 to TRBJ1-2; no reliable D call. The sequence came from a man aged 30 to 39 with glioma. Sequences were derived from PBMCs, sampled from a glioma patient whose treatment included an IDH1 peptide vaccine. The CDR3 spells CASSLALRVNTF. In nucleotides, the CDR3 is TGTGCCAGCAGCTTGGCGTTGAGGGTAAACACCTTC.